These 30 T cell receptor beta chains were all obtained from the same sample, sequenced in a study of read filtering for tumor transcriptome and immune sequencing. This library used 300 to 500 ng RNA and molecular barcoded adaptors spanning alpha/delta and beta/gamma chains. MiXCR, applied by TCRdb to the reads, yields one record per CDR3 protein. The profile shows about 130,000 distinct CDR3 sequences, approximately 13% of them singletons. The specimen was a population of CD138-negative cells sorted from bone marrow. The receptors were sampled from a donor at least 40 years old with multiple myeloma.

This clonotype occurred many times. This chain connects TRBV19 to TRBJ1-5, with a possible D match to TRBD1 (6 bases). CDR3 length: 14 residues. V dropped 4 bases and J dropped 6 bases, with 13 bases sitting between them. CDR1 is LNHDA, CDR2 SQIVND, per germline (reference sequence). The CDR3 loop is CASSTQGSRQPQHF. CDR3 in DNA: TGTGCCAGTAGTACACAGGGCTCCCGTCAGCCCCAGCATTTT.

In this sample, this clonotype turned up a few times. The V and J genes are TRBV7-9 and TRBJ2-1, with 7 bases fitting TRBD2. The CDR3 is 17 amino acids. The germline CDR1 and CDR2 sequences are SEHNR and FQNEAQ (reference sequence). Trimming cost V 4 bases and J 4 bases; bases outside gene matches: 13. CDR3 coding DNA: TGTGCCAGCAGCTCCTCGGGGCGCGGGAGACGGTACAATGAGCAGTTCTTC. This encodes CASSSSGRGRRYNEQFF. The entire variable domain, with the rest obtained from reference TRBV7-9 and TRBJ2-1, is as follows: DTGVSQNPRHKITKRGQNVTFRCDPISEHNRLYWYRQTLGQGPEFLTYFQNEAQLEKSRLLSDRFSAERPKGSFSTLEIQRTEQGDSAMYLCASSSSGRGRRYNEQFFGPGTRLTVL.

There are many counts of this clonotype. The chain is built from TRBV29-1 and TRBJ2-7; D might be TRBD1 (5 bases). Germline lookup yields CDR1 SQVTM and CDR2 ANQGSEA. This CDR3 has 12 amino acids. V lost 4 bases to trimming and J lost 5 bases, with 12 bases between them. In DNA form, the CDR3 reads TGCAGCGTTGTTCCAGGGTCTAACGAGCAGTACTTC. This encodes CSVVPGSNEQYF.

This clonotype was seen only a few times. The chain uses TRBV12-3 or TRBV12-4 and TRBJ1-5; D gene ambiguous. Trimming shortened V by 6 bases and J by 0 bases, and 15 bases separated the two germline ends. The CDR3 has 16 amino acids. The CDR3, as DNA: TGTGCCAGCAGCTCCTCCGCAGCGTATAGCAATCAGCCCCAGCATTTT. Amino acids: CASSSSAAYSNQPQHF.

In its sample, this clonotype was seen many times. The CDR3 DNA is TGTGCCAGCAGTGAAGGGGACAGAAACAACCAGCCCCAGCATTTT. Protein product: CASSEGDRNNQPQHF. The chain carries TRBV2 and TRBJ1-5; 7 bases are shared with TRBD1. Germline-derived CDR1 and CDR2 are SNHLY and FYNNEI. The CDR3 has 15 residues. With 1 base clipped from V and 7 bases from J, the junction kept 7 bases outside the gene matches.

This clonotype was seen many times. The V call is TRBV11-2, the J call TRBJ2-1; D not resolved. Trimming took off 2 bases at V and 6 bases at J, with 8 bases between the two ends. Germline V gene sequence: CDR1 SGHAT, CDR2 FQNNGV. The CDR3 covers 13 residues. As DNA, the CDR3 is TGTGCCAGCAGCTTAACTGAAGGCAATGAGCAGTTCTTC. Translating gives CASSLTEGNEQFF.

This clonotype has at least ten counts. The gene calls are TRBV13 and TRBJ1-4, with D possibly TRBD1 on 5 matching bases. The CDR3 runs 12 residues. Germline V gives CDR1 PRHDT, CDR2 FYEKMQ (reference sequence). V dropped 8 bases and J dropped 7 bases, with 11 bases sitting between them. Here the CDR3 reads CASAGAGEKLFF. The CDR3 coding sequence is TGTGCCAGCGCCGGGGCGGGTGAAAAACTGTTTTTT.

This clonotype was seen repeatedly, ten times or more. The chain carries TRBV11-2 and TRBJ2-1, with 7 bases identical to TRBD2. Germline V gene sequence: CDR1 SGHAT, CDR2 FQNNGV. The CDR3 is made up of 13 amino acids. After removal of 5 bases from V and 8 bases from J, the junction contained 6 bases not matched to a gene. The CDR3 loop is CASSLLLAYEQFF. The CDR3 DNA reads as TGTGCCAGCAGCCTACTACTAGCGTATGAGCAGTTCTTC. Together with reference TRBV11-2 and TRBJ2-1, the CDR3 gives the full variable domain: EAGVAQSPRYKIIEKRQSVAFWCNPISGHATLYWYQQILGQGPKLLIQFQNNGVVDDSQLPKDRFSAERLKGVDSTLKIQPAKLEDSAVYLCASSLLLAYEQFFGPGTRLTVL.

The V and J genes are TRBV18 and TRBJ2-3; possible D gene TRBD2, 6 bases. Per germline, CDR1 KGHSH and CDR2 LQKENI. The CDR3 is made up of 13 amino acids. Trimming removed 9 bases at V and 4 bases at J, with 14 bases between. CDR3 sequence reads: CASRSGTSDTQYF. As DNA, the CDR3 is TGTGCCAGTCGTAGCGGAACCTCAGATACGCAGTATTTT.

Points on this clonotype: A single base separates this from a much larger clone, so it may be a read error. This sequence joins TRBV18 and TRBJ1-1; TRBD1 matches at 8 bases. Unmatched junction bases numbered 10, after V lost 3 bases and J lost 4 bases. The CDR3 is made up of 16 amino acids. CDR1 and CDR2 from the germline V gene are KGHSH and LQKENI. CDR3 coding DNA: TGTGCCAGCTCACCCGGGACAGGCGTTTTGAGCACTGAAGCTTTCTTT. Translated, it gives CASSPGTGVLSTEAFF.

This clonotype came up many times. The chain joins TRBV6-6 to TRBJ2-1; the D gene could be TRBD1 or TRBD2 (7 bases each). The V and J ends lost 8 bases and 8 bases respectively, with 19 bases between them. CDR3 length: 14 residues. Looked up from germline, CDR1 is MNHNY and CDR2 is SVGAGI (reference sequence). CDR3 in amino acids: CASGTRGGIDEQFF. The CDR3 DNA follows: TGTGCCAGCGGGACCAGGGGGGGAATCGATGAGCAGTTCTTC.

V and J are TRBV20-1 and TRBJ2-5; the D gene is possibly TRBD2 (6 bases). V dropped 6 bases and J dropped 4 bases, with 18 bases sitting between them. In germline, CDR1 is DFQATT, CDR2 SNEGSKA (reference sequence). This CDR3 has 14 residues. The CDR3 DNA reads TGCAGTGCGACCGGGACTCAAAATGGAGAGACCCAGTACTTC. Its protein is CSATGTQNGETQYF.

Concerning this clonotype: This may come from a read error, since a much larger clone is one base off. The V and J genes are TRBV20-1 and TRBJ1-5, with 7 bases aligning to TRBD1. CDR1 DFQATT and CDR2 SNEGSKA come from the germline V gene (reference sequence). The CDR3 has 13 amino acids. The chain's CDR3 is CSAPETGWQPQRF. CDR3 coding DNA: TGCAGTGCACCGGAGACAGGGTGGCAGCCCCAGCGTTTT.

This clonotype was seen many times. The J gene is TRBJ2-3, the V gene TRBV6-1, with TRBD2 as a possible D gene (6 bases). CDR1 is MNHNS, CDR2 SASEGT, per germline. Trimming cost V 2 bases and J 5 bases, with 14 bases left between them. This CDR3 spans 15 amino acids. The CDR3 DNA sequence: TGTGCCAGCAGTGAAAGTTGGCAGGGAGGAGATACGCAGTATTTT. Its protein is CASSESWQGGDTQYF.

This clonotype was counted between two and nine times. An end of the junction differs from the germline gene, which may be a read error. The V and J genes are TRBV7-9 and TRBJ2-5; 8 bases are a match to TRBD1. Germline loops: CDR1 SEHNR, CDR2 FQNEAQ (reference sequence). The CDR3 loop spans 17 amino acids. CDR3 in amino acids: CARSLVTGQGRSETQYF. CDR3 coding DNA: TGTGCCAGAAGCTTAGTAACTGGACAGGGAAGATCGGAGACCCAGTACTTC.

Worth noting for this clonotype: A read error may explain this, as a much larger clone is one base away. The V and J genes are TRBV28 and TRBJ2-3; D remains unclear. CDR1 MDHEN and CDR2 SYDVKM come from the germline V gene. The CDR3 contains 13 residues. V was clipped by 11 bases and J by 2 bases, with 14 bases between them. CDR3 protein: CAGMADPTDTQYF. The CDR3 DNA reads as TGTGCCGGCATGGCGGACCCCACAGATACGCAGTATTTT.

In this sample, this clonotype turned up a few times. This chain joins TRBV29-1 and TRBJ1-1; 9 bases are shared with TRBD1. V shed 8 bases, J shed 7 bases, and the junction held 5 bases outside the gene matches. Germline loops: CDR1 SQVTM, CDR2 ANQGSEA. The CDR3 spans 11 residues. In DNA form, the CDR3 reads TGCAGCCCGCGGACAGGGGATGAAGCTTTCTTT. The encoded protein is CSPRTGDEAFF. Using reference TRBV29-1 and TRBJ1-1 for the parts outside the CDR3, the full variable domain is SAVISQKPSRDICQRGTSLTIQCQVDSQVTMMFWYRQQPGQSLTLIATANQGSEATYESGFVIDKFPISRPNLTFSTLTVSNMSPEDSSIYLCSPRTGDEAFFGQGTRLTVV.

This clonotype was counted ten times or more. The chain recombines TRBV12-3 or TRBV12-4 with TRBJ2-2; tentatively, D is TRBD1 (5 bases). V lost 6 bases to trimming and J lost 6 bases, with 11 bases between them. CDR3 length: 13 residues. The CDR3 coding sequence is TGTGCCAGCAGCCGACAAGGGGCCGGGGAGCTGTTTTTT. Amino acids: CASSRQGAGELFF.

For this clonotype: Possible read error: a much larger clone is one base away. The genes are TRBV29-1 and TRBJ2-2, with D possibly TRBD2 on 7 matching bases. The CDR3 totals 14 residues. The germline CDR1 and CDR2 sequences are SQVTM and ANQGSEA. This chain's CDR3 is CSVRATVNTGGLLF. The DNA for the CDR3 is TGCAGCGTTCGGGCGACAGTTAACACCGGGGGGCTGCTTTTT.

The rearrangement links TRBV3-1 to TRBJ2-2; 7 bases align to TRBD1. V dropped 2 bases and J dropped 6; count of bases not matched to a gene: 9. The CDR3 runs 16 residues. The germline V gene has CDR1 LGHDT and CDR2 YNNKEL (reference sequence). The CDR3 DNA reads as TGTGCCAGCAGCCAACCCCGGGACAGAGGGGCCGGGGAGCTGTTTTTT. It is translated as CASSQPRDRGAGELFF.

This clonotype has at least ten counts. The CDR3 bases are TGCAGTGCTAGGAAGATAGCGCTGGAAAATGAGCAGTTCTTC. As protein: CSARKIALENEQFF. The chain recombines TRBV20-1 with TRBJ2-1; tentatively, D is TRBD2 (5 bases). Germline-derived CDR1 and CDR2 are DFQATT and SNEGSKA (reference sequence). V dropped 3 bases and J dropped 7 bases, with 16 bases sitting between them. The CDR3 covers 14 residues.

About this clonotype itself: A much larger clone lies one base from this, so it may be a read error. This chain uses TRBV3-1 with TRBJ2-5, with D possibly matching TRBD1 (5 bases). CDR1 is LGHDT and CDR2 is YNNKEL in the germline V gene (reference sequence). CDR3 length: 12 amino acids. The CDR3 DNA reads TGTGCCAGCAGGTCCGACAGTCAAGTGCTTCATTTC. This encodes CASRSDSQVLHF.

This clonotype was counted ten times or more. The chain recombines TRBV20-1 with TRBJ2-7, with D unresolved. Germline V gives CDR1 DFQATT, CDR2 SNEGSKA (reference sequence). Between the trimmed V and J ends, which lost 3 bases and 3 bases, there was a span of 21 bases. This CDR3 comprises 16 residues. The CDR3 spells CSASPASGLSRYEQYF. CDR3 DNA sequence: TGCAGTGCTAGTCCAGCTTCCGGGCTCTCGCGCTACGAGCAGTACTTC.

At least ten counts were recorded for this clonotype. J is TRBJ2-1 and V is TRBV20-1; TRBD2 matches at 14 bases. The junction had 5 bases not matched to a gene; V was cut back by 3 bases and J by 7 bases. From germline, CDR1 is DFQATT and CDR2 SNEGSKA (reference sequence). The length of the CDR3 is 15 residues. This chain's CDR3 is CSASRLAGGPNEQFF. The CDR3 DNA follows: TGCAGTGCTAGCCGACTAGCGGGGGGGCCTAATGAGCAGTTCTTC.

In regard to this clonotype: A read error is possible here, since a much larger clone lies one base away. This chain uses TRBV4-1 with TRBJ2-3; TRBD2 aligns across 11 bases. The CDR3 loop spans 16 amino acids. Germline CDR1 reads MGHRA; CDR2 reads YSYEKL. The CDR3 protein is CAGSQTSGRGTDTQYF. The CDR3 DNA is TGCGCCGGCAGCCAAACTAGCGGGAGAGGAACAGATACGCAGTATTTT.

Comment on this clonotype: An end of the junction does not agree with germline; a read error may underlie this. The CDR3 loop reads CARSLALFGEMRLNTEAFF. CDR3 bases: TGTGCCAGAAGCTTAGCTTTATTCGGGGAAATGCGTCTGAACACTGAAGCTTTCTTT. The rearrangement joins TRBV7-8 to TRBJ1-1; D is ambiguous. This CDR3 has 19 residues. Germline V gene data show CDR1 as SGHVS and CDR2 as FQNEAQ.

This clonotype has at least ten counts. This rearrangement joins TRBV3-1 to TRBJ2-1; D not certain. This CDR3 has 14 amino acids. V dropped 4 bases and J dropped 0 bases, with 7 bases sitting between them. CDR1 is LGHDT, CDR2 YNNKEL, per germline (reference sequence). CDR3 sequence: CASSLSSSYNEQFF. Written as DNA, the CDR3 is TGTGCCAGCAGCCTTTCCAGCTCCTACAATGAGCAGTTCTTC.

This clonotype was counted ten times or more. The V and J genes are TRBV19 and TRBJ1-5; 7 nucleotides agree with TRBD1. V gave up 5 bases and J gave up 7 bases; unmatched junction bases: 5. The CDR3 has 13 residues. Germline V gene data show CDR1 as LNHDA and CDR2 as SQIVND (reference sequence). CDR3 amino acids: CASSGTAGQPQHF. CDR3 DNA: TGTGCCAGTAGTGGGACAGCTGGACAGCCCCAGCATTTT.

This clonotype has a count of ten or more. This chain uses TRBV29-1 with TRBJ2-3, with D possibly being TRBD1 or TRBD2 (5 bases each). Trimming pared 3 bases from V and 2 bases from J, leaving 12 bases between. Germline-derived CDR1 and CDR2 are SQVTM and ANQGSEA. This CDR3 has 14 residues. CDR3 residues: CSVEGDGATDTQYF. As DNA, the CDR3 is TGCAGCGTTGAGGGGGATGGGGCCACAGATACGCAGTATTTT.

This clonotype has a handful of counts. The CDR3 region has the DNA TGCAGCGTTGCAGGGCAAGAGACCCAGTACTTC. Translating it yields CSVAGQETQYF. V gene TRBV29-1 combines with J gene TRBJ2-5; D is possibly TRBD1 (5 bases). V lost 4 bases and J lost 2, with 5 bases in between. Germline CDR1 SQVTM, CDR2 ANQGSEA. This CDR3 has 11 amino acids.